The 20 T cell receptor beta chains given below trace back to one sample, sequenced in a study of response to subunit inactivated influenza vaccine. Via MiXCR, TCRdb re-called the RT-PCR reads, giving one row per CDR3 protein. The data show hundreds of thousands of distinct CDR3 sequences, roughly 18% seen once. The sample here was PBMCs from blood, taken more than 4 days after vaccination. The receptors were gathered from a man aged 45-65 years who received an inactivated influenza vaccine.

This clonotype was counted at least ten times. Relative to the germline gene, one junction end is altered; a read error may explain this. This chain joins TRBV20-1 and TRBJ2-4; TRBD1 agrees at 8 bases. Germline values: CDR1 DFQATT, CDR2 SNEGSKA (reference sequence). CDR3 length: 11 amino acids. The CDR3 sequence is CSAPQGAFSSF. The DNA for the CDR3 is TGCAGTGCACCCCAGGGGGCGTTTTCGAGCTTC.

J is TRBJ2-3 and V is TRBV24-1; possible D gene TRBD2, 6 bases. Trimming shortened V by 3 bases and J by 8 bases, and 14 bases separated the two germline ends. Germline lookup yields CDR1 KGHDR and CDR2 SFDVKD. The CDR3 extends over 14 amino acids. CDR3 sequence reads: CATSDPSEGRTQYF. The CDR3 nucleotides are TGTGCCACCAGTGATCCCTCGGAGGGGCGTACGCAGTATTTT.

The V gene is TRBV6-1, the J gene TRBJ1-1; D is unclear. Trimming pared 2 bases from V and 1 base from J, leaving 17 bases between. Per the germline V gene, CDR1 is MNHNS and CDR2 is SASEGT. The CDR3 loop spans 17 amino acids. CDR3 region: CASSETRVTHGNTEAFF. As DNA, the CDR3 is TGTGCCAGCAGTGAAACTAGAGTCACCCACGGGAACACTGAAGCTTTCTTT.

The chain employs TRBV6-5 and TRBJ1-3, with D unclear. This CDR3 is 15 amino acids long. Germline values: CDR1 MNHEY, CDR2 SVGAGI. V lost 0 bases and J 3 bases, leaving 9 bases between the germline ends. CDR3: CASSYSKDFGNTIYF. In nucleotides, the CDR3 is TGTGCCAGCAGTTACTCGAAGGATTTTGGAAACACCATATATTTT.

The chain has TRBV15 and TRBJ2-1, with a possible D match to TRBD2 (5 bases). Trimming stripped 3 bases from V and 5 bases from J, with 11 bases between. This CDR3 comprises 14 residues. Germline-derived CDR1 and CDR2 are LNHNV and YYDKDF (reference sequence). The DNA for the CDR3 is TGTGCCACCAGCAGTGTGGGAGTCCACAATGAGCAGTTCTTC. Protein: CATSSVGVHNEQFF.

CDR3: CSVMGQSSYEQYF. The CDR3 DNA sequence: TGCAGCGTCATGGGACAGAGCTCCTACGAGCAGTACTTC. V is TRBV29-1 and J is TRBJ2-7, with TRBD1 matching 7 bases. The CDR3 consists of 13 residues. The V gene's germline CDR1 is SQVTM and CDR2 ANQGSEA. V shed 6 bases, J shed 0 bases, and the junction held 5 bases outside the gene matches.

The V call is TRBV28, the J call TRBJ2-7; D gene uncertain. Trimming left V 2 bases short and J 1 base short, with 12 bases between. The germline V gene encodes CDR1 MDHEN and CDR2 SYDVKM. This CDR3 is 15 amino acids long. The CDR3 sequence is CASSLNSGKSYEQYF. CDR3 nucleotides: TGTGCCAGCAGTTTAAATTCCGGAAAATCCTACGAGCAGTACTTC.

CDR3 DNA: TGTGCCAGCAGTACCGGACTAGCGGGGGCCCAAGAGACCCAGTACTTC. Amino acid sequence: CASSTGLAGAQETQYF. V and J are TRBV27 and TRBJ2-5; TRBD2 matches 13 bases. Germline lookup yields CDR1 MNHEY and CDR2 SMNVEV (reference sequence). V lost 5 bases to trimming and J lost 1 base; unmatched junction nucleotides: 4. The CDR3 runs 16 residues.

This CDR3 is CSAAPRGTIYF. The CDR3 DNA sequence: TGCAGCGCCGCTCCAAGGGGCACCATATATTTT. The chain is built from TRBV29-1 and TRBJ1-3; D is possibly TRBD1 (5 bases). The germline V and J ends were trimmed by 7 bases and 9 bases, with 13 bases remaining between them. Per germline, CDR1 SQVTM and CDR2 ANQGSEA. The CDR3 is 11 amino acids.

This clonotype turned up a few times. This sequence joins TRBV20-1 and TRBJ1-4; no definite D call. V lost 4 bases, J lost 2 bases, and 11 bases lay in between. CDR1 is DFQATT and CDR2 is SNEGSKA in the germline V gene (reference sequence). This CDR3 has 14 residues. The CDR3 loop is CSATKGPTNEKLFF. CDR3 nucleotides: TGCAGTGCTACTAAGGGTCCTACTAATGAAAAACTGTTTTTT.

The chain employs TRBV12-3 or TRBV12-4 and TRBJ2-7; D is perhaps TRBD1 (6 bases). V lost 3 bases, J lost 1 base, and 10 bases lay in between. This CDR3 region has 14 residues. DNA for the CDR3: TGTGCCAGCAGTTTTATGGGGGCGTCCTACGAGCAGTACTTC. Translation: CASSFMGASYEQYF.

The rearrangement links TRBV20-1 to TRBJ2-2, with 10 bases identical to TRBD1. Germline V gives CDR1 DFQATT, CDR2 SNEGSKA (reference sequence). This CDR3 is 15 amino acids long. Trimming removed 6 bases from V and 9 bases from J; junction bases left unmatched: 13. CDR3 amino acids: CSAGTGARRARELFF. DNA for the CDR3: TGCAGTGCGGGGACAGGGGCGAGGAGAGCCCGGGAGCTGTTTTTT.

This clonotype was recorded a few times. This chain links TRBV7-2 with TRBJ2-5; possible D gene TRBD2, 6 bases. The CDR3 has 14 residues. Germline CDR1 and CDR2: SGHTA and FQGNSA. V was pared by 1 base and J by 3 bases, with 9 bases between. The CDR3 reads CASSLGLEKETQYF. Here the CDR3 DNA reads TGTGCCAGCAGCTTAGGACTAGAGAAAGAGACCCAGTACTTC.

This clonotype was recorded a few times. This chain joins TRBV4-1 and TRBJ2-5; 8 bases map to TRBD2. CDR1 is MGHRA and CDR2 is YSYEKL in the germline V gene. The CDR3 spans 15 residues. V lost 7 bases and J lost 3; bases outside the gene matches: 10. The CDR3 DNA sequence: TGCGCCAGCACCGAGCTTAGCGGGGATAAAGAGACCCAGTACTTC. Residues: CASTELSGDKETQYF.

This clonotype came up a few times. The chain has TRBV5-1 and TRBJ1-5; 7 nucleotides match TRBD1. In germline, CDR1 is SGHRS, CDR2 YFSETQ. The V gene end was trimmed by 0 bases and the J gene end by 7 bases; junction bases not matched to a gene: 7. The CDR3 totals 15 residues. DNA for the CDR3: TGCGCCAGCAGCTTGGTAGGGGGCCCGGGACAGCCCCAGCATTTT. The encoded protein is CASSLVGGPGQPQHF.

Only a few counts were recorded for this clonotype. This chain joins TRBV4-1 and TRBJ2-7, with 9 bases identical to TRBD1. Losses at the gene ends were 0 bases for V and 6 bases for J; bases not matched to a gene: 12. Germline V CDR1 and CDR2: MGHRA, YSYEKL. The CDR3 totals 17 residues. The DNA of the CDR3 is TGCGCCAGCAGCCAAGACAGCCCGGGACAGGGTTCCCTCGAGCAGTACTTC. It yields the protein CASSQDSPGQGSLEQYF.

This clonotype was picked up a small number of times. V and J are TRBV5-5 and TRBJ1-2, with D possibly being TRBD1 (5 bases). Germline loops: CDR1 SGHKS, CDR2 YYEKEE (reference sequence). There are 16 residues in the CDR3. Deletions cut 5 bases from V and 4 bases from J, with 21 bases between. The CDR3 sequence: CASRPAGGTFSYGYTF. The CDR3 DNA reads TGTGCCAGCAGGCCGGCGGGGGGAACGTTCTCCTATGGCTACACCTTC.

This clonotype was seen more than once but under ten times. The chain joins TRBV5-1 to TRBJ2-7; 10 nucleotides agree with TRBD1. There are 16 residues in the CDR3. From germline, CDR1 is SGHRS and CDR2 YFSETQ. V lost 4 bases to trimming and J lost 5 bases; unmatched junction nucleotides: 12. CDR3 region: CASSSGWGDRGNEQYF. DNA of the CDR3: TGCGCCAGCAGCAGCGGCTGGGGGGACAGGGGTAACGAGCAGTACTTC.

The chain combines TRBV12-3 or TRBV12-4 with TRBJ1-2; 7 nucleotides line up with TRBD1. The V segment lost 5 bases and the J segment 7 bases; nucleotides outside the gene matches: 10. The CDR3 has 14 amino acids. The CDR3 nucleotides are TGTGCCAGCAGTCCCTCAACAGGGGCGGTTGGCTACACCTTC. It codes for CASSPSTGAVGYTF.

V gene TRBV29-1 combines with J gene TRBJ2-1; D is unresolved. CDR3 length: 12 amino acids. The ends were cut back, 4 bases at V and 6 bases at J, with 10 bases in the middle. Germline-derived CDR1 and CDR2 are SQVTM and ANQGSEA. The CDR3 bases are TGCAGCGTTGGGGATTTGGTCAATGAGCAGTTCTTC. This sequence encodes CSVGDLVNEQFF.